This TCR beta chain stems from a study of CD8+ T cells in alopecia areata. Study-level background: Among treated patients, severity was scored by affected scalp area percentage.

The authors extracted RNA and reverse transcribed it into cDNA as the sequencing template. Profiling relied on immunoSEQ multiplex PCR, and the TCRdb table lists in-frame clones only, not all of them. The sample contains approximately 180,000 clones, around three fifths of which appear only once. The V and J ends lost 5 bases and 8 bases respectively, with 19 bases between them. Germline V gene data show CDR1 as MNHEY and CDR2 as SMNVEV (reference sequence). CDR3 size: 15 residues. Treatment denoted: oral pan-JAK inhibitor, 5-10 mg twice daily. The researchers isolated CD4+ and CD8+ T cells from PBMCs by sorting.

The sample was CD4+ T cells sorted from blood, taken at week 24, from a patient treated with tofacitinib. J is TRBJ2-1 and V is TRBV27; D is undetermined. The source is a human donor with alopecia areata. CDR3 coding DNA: TGTGCCAGCAGTATCAGGCTTATCCCCCCTGATGAGCAGTTCTTC. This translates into CASSIRLIPPDEQFF.